Below, one T cell receptor (beta chain) is given with its context. This record comes from a study of glioma-infiltrating T cells. The CDR3 length is 15 residues. V gave up 9 bases and J gave up 3 bases; unmatched junction bases: 9. Germline loops: CDR1 LNHDA, CDR2 SQIVND (reference sequence). The iRepertoire nested amplicon-rescue multiplex PCR amplified TCR alpha and beta CDR3s from RNA. Via MiXCR, TCRdb re-called the multiplex PCR reads, giving one row per CDR3 protein. The sample records around 100,000 distinct CDR3 sequences, 25% to 30% being singletons. This sequence originates from a human donor with low-grade glioma or glioblastoma, undergoing nonglioma brain surgery, or in good health (not recorded which). The sample was glioma tissue, nonneoplastic brain tissue, or PBMCs (not recorded which). The chain couples TRBV19 to TRBJ1-5, with 9 nucleotides matching TRBD1. The CDR3 DNA reads as TGTGCCAGCAGATTACAGGGGGCTGACAATCAGCCCCAGCATTTT. Translated, it gives CASRLQGADNQPQHF. The whole variable domain, filled in from reference TRBV19 and TRBJ1-5, reads DGGITQSPKYLFRKEGQNVTLSCEQNLNHDAMYWYRQDPGQGLRLIYYSQIVNDFQKGDIAEGYSVSREKKESFPLTVTSAQKNPTAFYLCASRLQGADNQPQHFGDGTRLSIL.